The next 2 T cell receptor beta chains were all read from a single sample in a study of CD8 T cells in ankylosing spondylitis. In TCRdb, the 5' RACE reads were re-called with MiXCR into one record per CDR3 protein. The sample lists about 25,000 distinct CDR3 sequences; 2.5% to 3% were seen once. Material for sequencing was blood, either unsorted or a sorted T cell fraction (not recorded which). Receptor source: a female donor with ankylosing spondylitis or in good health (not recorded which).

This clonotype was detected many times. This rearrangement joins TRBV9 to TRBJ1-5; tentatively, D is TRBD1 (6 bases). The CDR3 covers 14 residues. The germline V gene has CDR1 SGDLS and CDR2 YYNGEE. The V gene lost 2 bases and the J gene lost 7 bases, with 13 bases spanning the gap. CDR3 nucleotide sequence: TGTGCCAGCAGCGTTACAGGGTCAGGACAGCCCCAGCATTTT. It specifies CASSVTGSGQPQHF.

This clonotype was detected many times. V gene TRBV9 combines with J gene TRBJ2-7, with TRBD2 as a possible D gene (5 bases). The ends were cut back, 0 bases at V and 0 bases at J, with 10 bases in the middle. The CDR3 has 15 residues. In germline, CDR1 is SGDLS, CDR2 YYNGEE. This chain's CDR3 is CASSVGSEVSYEQYF. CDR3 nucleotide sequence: TGTGCCAGCAGCGTAGGGTCGGAGGTCTCCTACGAGCAGTACTTC.